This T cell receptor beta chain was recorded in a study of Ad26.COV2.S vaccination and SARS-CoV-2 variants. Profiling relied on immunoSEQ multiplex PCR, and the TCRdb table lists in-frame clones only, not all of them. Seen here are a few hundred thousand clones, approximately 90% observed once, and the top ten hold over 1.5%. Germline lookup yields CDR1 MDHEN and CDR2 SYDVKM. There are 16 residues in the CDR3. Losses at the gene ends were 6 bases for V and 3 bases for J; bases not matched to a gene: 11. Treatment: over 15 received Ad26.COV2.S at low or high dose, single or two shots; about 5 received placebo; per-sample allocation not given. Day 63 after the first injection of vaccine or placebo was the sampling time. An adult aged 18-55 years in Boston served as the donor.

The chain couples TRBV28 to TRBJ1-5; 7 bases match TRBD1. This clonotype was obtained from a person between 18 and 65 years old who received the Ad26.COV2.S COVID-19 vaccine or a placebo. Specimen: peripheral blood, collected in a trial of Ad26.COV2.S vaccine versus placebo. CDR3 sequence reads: CASRSSGTVHNQPQHF. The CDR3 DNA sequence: TGTGCCAGCAGATCTAGCGGGACAGTTCACAATCAGCCCCAGCATTTT.